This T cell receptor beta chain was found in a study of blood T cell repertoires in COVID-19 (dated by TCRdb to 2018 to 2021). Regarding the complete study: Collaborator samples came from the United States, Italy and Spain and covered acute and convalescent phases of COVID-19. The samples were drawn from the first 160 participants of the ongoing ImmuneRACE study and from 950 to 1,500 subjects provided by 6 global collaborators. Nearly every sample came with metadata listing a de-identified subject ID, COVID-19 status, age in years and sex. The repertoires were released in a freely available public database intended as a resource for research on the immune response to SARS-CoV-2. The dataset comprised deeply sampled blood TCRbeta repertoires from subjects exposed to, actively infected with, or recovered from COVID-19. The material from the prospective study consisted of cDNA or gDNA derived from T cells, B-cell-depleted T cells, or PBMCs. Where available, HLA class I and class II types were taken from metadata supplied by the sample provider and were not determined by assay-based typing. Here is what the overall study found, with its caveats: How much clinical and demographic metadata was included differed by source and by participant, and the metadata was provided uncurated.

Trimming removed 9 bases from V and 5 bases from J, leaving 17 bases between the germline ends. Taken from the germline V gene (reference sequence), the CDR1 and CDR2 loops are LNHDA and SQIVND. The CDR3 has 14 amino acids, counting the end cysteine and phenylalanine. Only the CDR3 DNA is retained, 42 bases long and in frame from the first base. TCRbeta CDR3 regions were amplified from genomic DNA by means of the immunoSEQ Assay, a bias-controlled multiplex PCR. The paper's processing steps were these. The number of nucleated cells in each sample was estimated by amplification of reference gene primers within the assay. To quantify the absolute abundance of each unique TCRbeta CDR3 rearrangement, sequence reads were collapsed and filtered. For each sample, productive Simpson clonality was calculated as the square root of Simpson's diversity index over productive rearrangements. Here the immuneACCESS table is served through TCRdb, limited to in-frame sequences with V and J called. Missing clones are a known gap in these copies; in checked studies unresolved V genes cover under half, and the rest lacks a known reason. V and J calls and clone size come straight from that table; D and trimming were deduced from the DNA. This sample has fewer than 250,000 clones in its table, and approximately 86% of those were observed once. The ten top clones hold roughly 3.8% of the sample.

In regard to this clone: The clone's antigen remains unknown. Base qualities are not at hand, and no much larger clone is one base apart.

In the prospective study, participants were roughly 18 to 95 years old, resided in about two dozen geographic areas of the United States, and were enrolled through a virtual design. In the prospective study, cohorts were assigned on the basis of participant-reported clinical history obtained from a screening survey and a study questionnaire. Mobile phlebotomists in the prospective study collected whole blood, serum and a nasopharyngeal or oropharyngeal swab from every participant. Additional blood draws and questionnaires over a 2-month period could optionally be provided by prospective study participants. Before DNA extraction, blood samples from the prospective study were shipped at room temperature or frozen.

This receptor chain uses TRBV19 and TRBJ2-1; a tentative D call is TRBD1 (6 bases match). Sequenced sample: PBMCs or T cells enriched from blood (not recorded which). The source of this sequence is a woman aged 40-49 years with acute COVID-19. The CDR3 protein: CASNTGNNHNEQFF. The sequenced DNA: TGTGCCAGCAACACAGGGAACAATCACAATGAGCAGTTCTTC.